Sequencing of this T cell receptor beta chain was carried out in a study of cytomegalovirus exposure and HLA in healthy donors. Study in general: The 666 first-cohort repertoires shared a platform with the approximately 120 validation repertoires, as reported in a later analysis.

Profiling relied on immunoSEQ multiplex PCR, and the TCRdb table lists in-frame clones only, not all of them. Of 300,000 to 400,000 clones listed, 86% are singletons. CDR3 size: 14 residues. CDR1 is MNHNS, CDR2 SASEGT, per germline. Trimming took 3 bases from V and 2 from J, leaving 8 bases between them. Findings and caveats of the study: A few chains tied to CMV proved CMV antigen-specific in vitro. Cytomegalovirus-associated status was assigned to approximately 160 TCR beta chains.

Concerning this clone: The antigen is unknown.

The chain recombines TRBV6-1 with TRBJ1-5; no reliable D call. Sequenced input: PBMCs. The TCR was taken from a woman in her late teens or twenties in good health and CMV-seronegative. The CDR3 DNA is TGTGCCAGCAGTGATGCGGGTGGCAATCAGCCCCAGCATTTT. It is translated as CASSDAGGNQPQHF.